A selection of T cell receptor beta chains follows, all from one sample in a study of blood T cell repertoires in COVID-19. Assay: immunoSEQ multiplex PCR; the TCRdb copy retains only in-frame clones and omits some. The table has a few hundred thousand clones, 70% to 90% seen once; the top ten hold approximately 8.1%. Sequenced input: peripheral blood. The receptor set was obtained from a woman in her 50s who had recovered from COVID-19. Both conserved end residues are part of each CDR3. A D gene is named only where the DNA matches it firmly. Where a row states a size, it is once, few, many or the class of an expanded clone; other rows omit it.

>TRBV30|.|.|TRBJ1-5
TGTGCCTGGAGTGTATCCGGGAATCAGCCCCAGCATTTT
CAWSVSGNQPQHF
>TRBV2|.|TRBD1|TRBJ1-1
TGTGCCACCCAGGGACAGCCGAACACTGAAGCTTTCTTT
CATQGQPNTEAFF
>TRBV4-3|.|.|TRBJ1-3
TGCGCCAGCAGCCAAGTACAGGCGAGCTCTGGAAACACCATATATTTT
CASSQVQASSGNTIYF
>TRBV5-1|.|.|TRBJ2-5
TGCGCCAGCAGCGTCAACACAGGGTCGCAAGAGACCCAGTACTTC
CASSVNTGSQETQYF
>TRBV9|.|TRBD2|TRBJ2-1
TGTGCCAGCAGCGTAGTAAGCGGGGGGTGGAATGAGCAGTTCTTC
CASSVVSGGWNEQFF
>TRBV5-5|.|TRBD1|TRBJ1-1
TGTGCCAGCAGCTTCGGACAGGGTGGCACTGAAGCTTTCTTT
CASSFGQGGTEAFF
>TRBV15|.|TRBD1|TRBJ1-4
TGTGCCACCAGCCCCCGACAGGGGGCTAATGAAAAACTGTTTTTT
CATSPRQGANEKLFF
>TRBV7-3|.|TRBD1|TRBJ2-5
TGTGCCAGCAGCCCCTATGGGGGACAGGGAAGGGAGACCCAGTACTTC
CASSPYGGQGRETQYF
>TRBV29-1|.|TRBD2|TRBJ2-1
TGCAGCGCCCGGGGGGGGCGCGAGCAGTTCTTC
CSARGGREQFF
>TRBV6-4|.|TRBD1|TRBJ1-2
TGTGCCAGCAGCCAGGAGACAGGGGGCTCCGGTGGCTACACCTTC
CASSQETGGSGGYTF
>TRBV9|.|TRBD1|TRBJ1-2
TGTGCCAGCAGCGGCCGAACAGGGGCTATGAATGGCTACACCTTC
CASSGRTGAMNGYTF
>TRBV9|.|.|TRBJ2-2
TGTGCCAGCAGCGTAGAGGGGGCCGGGGAGCTGTTTTTT
CASSVEGAGELFF
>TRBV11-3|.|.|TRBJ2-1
TGTGCCAGCAGCTCAGCCGGGACAAGCTCCTACAATGAGCAGTTCTTC
CASSSAGTSSYNEQFF
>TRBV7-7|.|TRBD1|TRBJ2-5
TGTGCTAGCAGCTTCGCCGGGACAGGGGGCAAAGAGGCCCAGTACTTC
CASSFAGTGGKEAQYF
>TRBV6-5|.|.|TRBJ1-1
TGTGCCAGCAGCAGGCTACCAGGGGCCACTGAAGCTTTCTTT
CASSRLPGATEAFF
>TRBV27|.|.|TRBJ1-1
TGTGCCAGCTCCGTCGGGGGACGGATTATGAACACTGAAGCTTTCTTT
CASSVGGRIMNTEAFF
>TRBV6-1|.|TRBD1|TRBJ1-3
TGTGCCAGCAGTGAAGTCTTTATACAGGGGAGAGGAAACACCATATATTTT
CASSEVFIQGRGNTIYF
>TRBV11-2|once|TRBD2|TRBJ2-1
TGTGCCAGCAGCTTTCGACTAGCAGCACACAATGAGCAGTTCTTC
CASSFRLAAHNEQFF
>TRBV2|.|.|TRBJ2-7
TGTGCCAGCAGTGACGAACAGGGTTACGAGCAGTACTTC
CASSDEQGYEQYF
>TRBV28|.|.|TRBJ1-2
TGTGCCAGCAGCATAAAGAGCCCTTATGGCTACACCTTC
CASSIKSPYGYTF
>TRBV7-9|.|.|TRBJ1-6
TGTGCCAGCAGCCCGACACAGGGTTCACCCCTCCACTTT
CASSPTQGSPLHF
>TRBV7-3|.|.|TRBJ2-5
TGTGCCAGCAGCTTAATGTCTGGTGGGAGGGAGACCCAGTACTTC
CASSLMSGGRETQYF
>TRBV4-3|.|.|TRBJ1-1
TGCGCCAGCAGCCAAACTATAAACACTGAAGCTTTCTTT
CASSQTINTEAFF
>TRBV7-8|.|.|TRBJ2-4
TGTGCCAGCAGCCCCACGCGGTGGTCCCCTGAAAACATTCAGTACTTC
CASSPTRWSPENIQYF
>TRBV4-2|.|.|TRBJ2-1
TGTGCCAGCAGCCGAAACCCCCTACAGGGTCATGAGCAGTTCTTC
CASSRNPLQGHEQFF
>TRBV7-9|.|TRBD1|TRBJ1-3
TGTGCCAGCAGCCCGGGACAGGGCCCCATATATTTT
CASSPGQGPIYF
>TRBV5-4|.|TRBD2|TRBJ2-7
TGTGCCAGCAGCCCCGGGACTAAATCCTACGAGCAGTACTTC
CASSPGTKSYEQYF
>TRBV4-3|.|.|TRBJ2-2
TGCGCCAGCAGCTTTAACAGGGTGAACACCGGGGAGCTGTTTTTT
CASSFNRVNTGELFF
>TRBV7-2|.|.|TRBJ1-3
TGTGCCAGCAGCTTATCCCCACTCGGAAACACCATATATTTT
CASSLSPLGNTIYF